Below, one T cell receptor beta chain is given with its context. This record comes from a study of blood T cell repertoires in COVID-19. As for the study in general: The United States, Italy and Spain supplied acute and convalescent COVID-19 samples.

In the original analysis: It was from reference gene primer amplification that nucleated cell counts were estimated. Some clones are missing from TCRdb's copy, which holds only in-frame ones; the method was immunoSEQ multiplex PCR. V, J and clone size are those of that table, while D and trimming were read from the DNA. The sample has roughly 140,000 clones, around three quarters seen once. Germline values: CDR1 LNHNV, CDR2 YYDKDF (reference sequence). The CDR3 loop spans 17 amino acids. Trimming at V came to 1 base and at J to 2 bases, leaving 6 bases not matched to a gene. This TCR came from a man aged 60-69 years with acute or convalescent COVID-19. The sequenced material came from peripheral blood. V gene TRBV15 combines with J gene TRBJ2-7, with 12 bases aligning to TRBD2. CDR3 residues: CATSRGLAGVFAYEQYF. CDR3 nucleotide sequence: TGTGCCACCAGCAGAGGACTAGCGGGAGTTTTCGCCTACGAGCAGTACTTC.